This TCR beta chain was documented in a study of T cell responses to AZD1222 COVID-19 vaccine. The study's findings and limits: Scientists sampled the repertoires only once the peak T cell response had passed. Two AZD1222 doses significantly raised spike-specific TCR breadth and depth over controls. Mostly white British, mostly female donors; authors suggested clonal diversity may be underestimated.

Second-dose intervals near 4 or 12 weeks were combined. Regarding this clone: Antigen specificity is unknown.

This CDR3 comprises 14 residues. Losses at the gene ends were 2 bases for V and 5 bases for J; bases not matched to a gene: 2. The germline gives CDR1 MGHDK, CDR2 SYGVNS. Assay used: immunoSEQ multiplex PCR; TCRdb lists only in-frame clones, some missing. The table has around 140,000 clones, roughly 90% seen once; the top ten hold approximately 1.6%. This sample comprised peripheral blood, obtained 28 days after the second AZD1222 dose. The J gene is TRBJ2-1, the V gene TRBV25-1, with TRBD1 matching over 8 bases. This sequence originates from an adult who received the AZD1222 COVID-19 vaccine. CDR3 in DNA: TGTGCCAGCAGTGAAAGACAGGGGAACAATGAGCAGTTCTTC. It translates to CASSERQGNNEQFF.